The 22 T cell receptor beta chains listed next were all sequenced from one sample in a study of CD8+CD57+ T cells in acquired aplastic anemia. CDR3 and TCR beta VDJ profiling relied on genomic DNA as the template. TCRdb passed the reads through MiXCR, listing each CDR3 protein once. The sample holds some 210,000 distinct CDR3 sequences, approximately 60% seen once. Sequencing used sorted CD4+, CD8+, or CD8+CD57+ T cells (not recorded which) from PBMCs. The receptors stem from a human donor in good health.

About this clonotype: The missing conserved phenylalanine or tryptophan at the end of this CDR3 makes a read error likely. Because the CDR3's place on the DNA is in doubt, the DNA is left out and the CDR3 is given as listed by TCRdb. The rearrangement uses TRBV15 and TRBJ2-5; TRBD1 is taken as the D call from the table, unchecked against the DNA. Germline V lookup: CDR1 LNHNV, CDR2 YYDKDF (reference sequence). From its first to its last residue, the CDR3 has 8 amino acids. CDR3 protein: CATSRDRT.

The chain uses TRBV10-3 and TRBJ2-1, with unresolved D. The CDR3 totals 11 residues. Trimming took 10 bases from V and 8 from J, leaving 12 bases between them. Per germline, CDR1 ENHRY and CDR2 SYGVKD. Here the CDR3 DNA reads TGTGCCACCAGAGACGTGTATGAGCAGTTCTTC. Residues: CATRDVYEQFF.

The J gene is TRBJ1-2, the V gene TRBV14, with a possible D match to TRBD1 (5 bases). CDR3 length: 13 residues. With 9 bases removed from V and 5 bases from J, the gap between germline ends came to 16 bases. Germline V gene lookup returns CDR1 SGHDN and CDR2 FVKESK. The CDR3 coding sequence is TGTGCCAGTCGATATTCGGCAGGGTATGGCTACACCTTC. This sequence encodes CASRYSAGYGYTF.

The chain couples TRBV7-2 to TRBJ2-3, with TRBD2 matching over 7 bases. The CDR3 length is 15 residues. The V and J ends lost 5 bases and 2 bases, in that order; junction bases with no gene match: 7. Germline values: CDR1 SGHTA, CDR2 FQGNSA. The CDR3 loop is CASSRLSGNTDTQYF. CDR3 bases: TGTGCCAGCAGCCGACTAAGCGGGAACACAGATACGCAGTATTTT.

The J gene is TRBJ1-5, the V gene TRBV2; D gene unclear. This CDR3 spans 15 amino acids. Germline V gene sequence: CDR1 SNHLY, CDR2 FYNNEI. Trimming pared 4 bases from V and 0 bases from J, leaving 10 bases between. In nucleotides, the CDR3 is TGTGCCAGCAGTGGGCTGCCGGATAGCAATCAGCCCCAGCATTTT. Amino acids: CASSGLPDSNQPQHF.

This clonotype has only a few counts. CDR3: CASSLRSQRVSNQPQHF. CDR3 bases: TGTGCCAGCAGCTTAAGGTCACAGAGGGTTAGCAATCAGCCCCAGCATTTT. This rearrangement joins TRBV7-8 to TRBJ1-5, with unresolved D. This CDR3 has 17 amino acids. V lost 2 bases and J lost 0, with 14 bases in between. Germline V gene sequence: CDR1 SGHVS, CDR2 FQNEAQ.

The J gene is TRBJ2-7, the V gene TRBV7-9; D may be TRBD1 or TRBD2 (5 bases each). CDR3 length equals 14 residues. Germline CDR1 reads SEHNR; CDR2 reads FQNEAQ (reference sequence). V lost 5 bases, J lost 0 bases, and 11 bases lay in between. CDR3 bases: TGTGCCAGCAGCCTCCGGGACGTCTCCTACGAGCAGTACTTC. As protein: CASSLRDVSYEQYF.

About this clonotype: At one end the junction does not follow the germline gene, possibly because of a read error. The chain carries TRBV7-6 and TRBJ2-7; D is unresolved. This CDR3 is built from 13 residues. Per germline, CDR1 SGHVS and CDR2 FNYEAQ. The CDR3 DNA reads TGTGGCAGCAGCACCCGGTTCCCCTACGAGCAGTACTTC. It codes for CGSSTRFPYEQYF.

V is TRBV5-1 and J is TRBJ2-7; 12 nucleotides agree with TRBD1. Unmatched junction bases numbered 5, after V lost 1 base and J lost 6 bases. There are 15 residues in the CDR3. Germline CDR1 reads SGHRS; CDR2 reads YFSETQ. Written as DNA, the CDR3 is TGCGCCAGCAGCTTGCTGGGACAGGGGGCTCTCGAGCAGTACTTC. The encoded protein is CASSLLGQGALEQYF.

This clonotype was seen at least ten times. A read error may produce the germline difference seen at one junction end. For the CDR3, the DNA is TGTGCTAGCAGCTTAGCGCCCTTACAAGAGACCCAGTACTTC. It is translated as CASSLAPLQETQYF. This rearrangement joins TRBV7-7 to TRBJ2-5, with TRBD2 as a possible D gene (5 bases). The CDR3 consists of 14 residues. From germline, CDR1 is SSHAT and CDR2 FNYEAQ (reference sequence).

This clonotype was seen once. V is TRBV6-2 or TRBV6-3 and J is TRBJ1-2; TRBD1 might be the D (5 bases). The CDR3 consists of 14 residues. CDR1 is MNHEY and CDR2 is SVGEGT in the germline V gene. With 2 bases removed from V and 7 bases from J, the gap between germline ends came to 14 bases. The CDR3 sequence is CASSYTDKNGGYTF. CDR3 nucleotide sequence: TGTGCCAGCAGTTACACGGACAAGAATGGTGGCTACACCTTC.

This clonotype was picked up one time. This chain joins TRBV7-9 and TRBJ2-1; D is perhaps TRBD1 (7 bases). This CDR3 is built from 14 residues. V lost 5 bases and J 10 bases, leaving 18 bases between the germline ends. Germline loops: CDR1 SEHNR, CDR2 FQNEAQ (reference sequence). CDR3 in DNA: TGTGCCAGCAGCACGATATCAGGGGGGTACGAGCAGTTCTTC. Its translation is CASSTISGGYEQFF.

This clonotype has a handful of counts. The CDR3 spells CASSLGQWRAQYF. CDR3 in DNA: TGTGCCAGCAGCTTAGGACAGTGGAGGGCCCAGTACTTC. The chain combines TRBV7-9 with TRBJ2-5; possibly TRBD2 for D (6 bases). Germline V gene sequence: CDR1 SEHNR, CDR2 FQNEAQ (reference sequence). The CDR3 loop spans 13 amino acids. V dropped 1 base and J dropped 9 bases, with 12 bases sitting between them.

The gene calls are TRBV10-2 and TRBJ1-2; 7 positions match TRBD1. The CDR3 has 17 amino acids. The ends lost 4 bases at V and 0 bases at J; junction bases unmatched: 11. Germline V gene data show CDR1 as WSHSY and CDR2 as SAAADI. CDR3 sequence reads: CASSGAGQTPSNYGYTF. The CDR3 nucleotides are TGCGCCAGCAGTGGGGCGGGACAGACACCTTCTAACTATGGCTACACCTTC.

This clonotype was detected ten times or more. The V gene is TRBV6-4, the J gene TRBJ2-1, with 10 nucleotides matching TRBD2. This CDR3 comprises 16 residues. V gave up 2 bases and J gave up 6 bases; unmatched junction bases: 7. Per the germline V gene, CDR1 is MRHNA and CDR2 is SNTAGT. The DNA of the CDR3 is TGTGCCAGCAGTGACGACAGCGGGGGGGCCGGCAATGAGCAGTTCTTC. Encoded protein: CASSDDSGGAGNEQFF.

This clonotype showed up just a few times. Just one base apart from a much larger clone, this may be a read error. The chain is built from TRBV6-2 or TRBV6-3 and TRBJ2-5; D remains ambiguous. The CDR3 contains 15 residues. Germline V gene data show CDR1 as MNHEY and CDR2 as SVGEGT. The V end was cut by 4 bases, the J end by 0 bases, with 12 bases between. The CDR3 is CASSSRIWDQETQYF. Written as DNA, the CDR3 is TGTGCCAGCAGTTCCAGGATCTGGGACCAAGAGACCCAGTACTTC.

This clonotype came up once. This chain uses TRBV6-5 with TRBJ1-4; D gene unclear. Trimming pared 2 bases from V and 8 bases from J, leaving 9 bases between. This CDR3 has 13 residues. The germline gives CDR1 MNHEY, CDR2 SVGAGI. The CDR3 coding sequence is TGTGCCAGCAGTTACGATTTTGGCGAAAAACTGTTTTTT. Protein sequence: CASSYDFGEKLFF.

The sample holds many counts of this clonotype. The DNA of the CDR3 is TGTGCCAGCAGTAAGACCCGGTACCAAGAGACCCAGTACTTC. Protein product: CASSKTRYQETQYF. The chain employs TRBV6-5 and TRBJ2-5; D unclear. The CDR3 sequence is 14 residues long. V was pared by 5 bases and J by 0 bases, with 10 bases between. Germline lookup yields CDR1 MNHEY and CDR2 SVGAGI.

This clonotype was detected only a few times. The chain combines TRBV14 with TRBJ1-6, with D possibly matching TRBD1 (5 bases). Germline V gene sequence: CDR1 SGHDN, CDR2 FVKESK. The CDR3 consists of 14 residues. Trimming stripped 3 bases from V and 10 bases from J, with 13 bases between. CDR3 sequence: CASSHRDSFSPLHF. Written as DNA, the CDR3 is TGTGCCAGCAGCCACAGGGACTCCTTCTCACCCCTCCACTTT.

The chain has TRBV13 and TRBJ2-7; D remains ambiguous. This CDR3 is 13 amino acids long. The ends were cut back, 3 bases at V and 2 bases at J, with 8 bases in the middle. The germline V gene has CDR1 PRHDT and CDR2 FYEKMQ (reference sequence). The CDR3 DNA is TGTGCCAGCAGCTTCTTCGAAGCCTACGAGCAGTACTTC. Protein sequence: CASSFFEAYEQYF. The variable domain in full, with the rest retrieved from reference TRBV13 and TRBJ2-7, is AAGVIQSPRHLIKEKRETATLKCYPIPRHDTVYWYQQGPGQDPQFLISFYEKMQSDKGSIPDRFSAQQFSDYHSELNMSSLELGDSALYFCASSFFEAYEQYFGPGTRLTVT.

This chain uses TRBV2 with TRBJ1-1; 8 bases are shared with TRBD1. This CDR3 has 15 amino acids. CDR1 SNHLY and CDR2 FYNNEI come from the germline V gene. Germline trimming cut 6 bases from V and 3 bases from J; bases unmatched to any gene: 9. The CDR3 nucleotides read TGTGCCAGCAGGCCGGACAGGGCCAAGCACACTGAAGCTTTCTTT. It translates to CASRPDRAKHTEAFF.

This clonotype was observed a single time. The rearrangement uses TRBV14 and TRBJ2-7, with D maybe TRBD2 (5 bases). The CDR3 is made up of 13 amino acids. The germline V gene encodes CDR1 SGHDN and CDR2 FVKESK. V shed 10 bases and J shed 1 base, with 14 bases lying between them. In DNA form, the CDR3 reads TGTGCCAACAGTCTAGGACTTTCCTACGAGCAGTACTTC. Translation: CANSLGLSYEQYF.